The 3 T cell receptor beta chains below come from one sample, sequenced in a study of blood T cell repertoires in COVID-19. Data came from immunoSEQ multiplex PCR; TCRdb stores just in-frame clones and leaves some out. In the table there are around 110,000 clones, around 82% of which are singletons. The source material was peripheral blood. The receptors were sampled from a human donor in a cohort sampled during active COVID-19.

This clone was seen once. This chain connects TRBV5-1 to TRBJ1-4; D remains ambiguous. Trimming left V 0 bases short and J 5 bases short, with 5 bases between. CDR3 length: 13 amino acids. CDR1 and CDR2 from the germline V gene are SGHRS and YFSETQ. CDR3 sequence (DNA): TGCGCCAGCAGCTTGGAACAGAATGAAAAACTGTTTTTT. Translation: CASSLEQNEKLFF.

This clone occurred once. The chain has TRBV6-1 and TRBJ2-7, with TRBD2 identical over 10 bases. CDR3 length equals 16 residues. V shed 2 bases and J 2 bases; nucleotides not matched to a gene: 6. Germline loops: CDR1 MNHNS, CDR2 SASEGT. The CDR3 reads CASSERRLAGAYEQYF. The CDR3, as DNA: TGTGCCAGCAGTGAAAGGCGGCTAGCGGGGGCCTACGAGCAGTACTTC.

There are a few counts of this clone. The chain uses TRBV30 and TRBJ2-7, with TRBD1 matching 9 bases. The germline CDR1 and CDR2 sequences are GTSNPN and SVGIG (reference sequence). This CDR3 has 15 residues. J was trimmed by 9 bases and V by 2 bases; bases with no gene match: 14. The DNA of the CDR3 is TGTGCCTGGAGTCCGGACGGGACAGGGAGTTCCGGGCAGTACTTC. This encodes CAWSPDGTGSSGQYF.